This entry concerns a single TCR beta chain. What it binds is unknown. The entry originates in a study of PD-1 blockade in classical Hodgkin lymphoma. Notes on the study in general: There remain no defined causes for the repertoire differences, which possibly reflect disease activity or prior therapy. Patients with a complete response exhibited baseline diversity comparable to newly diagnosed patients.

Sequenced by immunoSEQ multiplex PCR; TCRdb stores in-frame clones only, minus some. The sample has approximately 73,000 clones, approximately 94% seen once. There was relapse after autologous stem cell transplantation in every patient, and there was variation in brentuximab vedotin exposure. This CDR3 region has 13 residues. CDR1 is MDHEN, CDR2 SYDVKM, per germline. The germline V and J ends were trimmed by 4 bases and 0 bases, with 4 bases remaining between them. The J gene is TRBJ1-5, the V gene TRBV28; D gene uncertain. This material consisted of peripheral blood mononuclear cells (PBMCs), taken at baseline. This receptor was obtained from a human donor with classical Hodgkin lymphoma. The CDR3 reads CASSSPSNQPQHF. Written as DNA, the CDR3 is TGTGCCAGCAGTTCCCCTAGCAATCAGCCCCAGCATTTT.